This entry lists 13 T cell receptor beta chains sequenced from one sample in a study of regulatory T cells in long-lasting Graves disease. Sequencing libraries for TCR beta were prepared with iRepertoire HTBI primers and Arm-PCR of CDR3 regions. Each CDR3 protein gets one entry after TCRdb re-called the multiplex PCR reads with MiXCR. The sample has about 450,000 distinct CDR3 sequences, around 15% seen once. The time point: newly diagnosed GD, antithyroid drugs for less than 3 months. Extracted PBMC RNA gave rise to the TCR library. These data were also filed under a second study, of T cells in Graves' hyperthyroidism and ophthalmopathy.

The material was peripheral blood mononuclear cells (PBMCs), obtained at new diagnosis, from a patient treated with antithyroid drugs. These receptors were taken from a woman aged 50 to 60 with Graves disease.

This clonotype came up a few times. The chain joins TRBV29-1 to TRBJ2-3; no clear D. CDR3 length equals 13 residues. CDR1 is SQVTM, CDR2 ANQGSEA, per germline. The V end was cut by 3 bases, the J end by 0 bases, with 7 bases between. This chain's CDR3 is CSVDLKSTDTQYF. The CDR3 bases are TGCAGCGTTGATCTCAAAAGCACAGATACGCAGTATTTT.

This clonotype was counted ten times or more. Written as DNA, the CDR3 is TGTGCCATCAGAGAAGGACTAGCGGGAGTGACAGATACGCAGTATTTT. Its translation: CAIREGLAGVTDTQYF. V usage is TRBV10-3 and J usage is TRBJ2-3; 13 nucleotides match TRBD2. Germline CDR1 is ENHRY and CDR2 is SYGVKD. The CDR3 length is 16 residues. V dropped 6 bases and J dropped 3; count of bases not matched to a gene: 6.

This clonotype was seen many times. The gene calls are TRBV28 and TRBJ2-5; 11 bases match TRBD2. CDR3 length equals 16 residues. The germline V gene has CDR1 MDHEN and CDR2 SYDVKM. V lost 7 bases to trimming and J lost 5 bases; unmatched junction nucleotides: 12. CDR3 loop: CASNSWVAGGPETQYF. Written as DNA, the CDR3 is TGTGCCAGCAACAGCTGGGTAGCGGGAGGGCCGGAGACCCAGTACTTC.

This clonotype was seen ten or more times. V gene TRBV28 combines with J gene TRBJ1-6; D is unclear. The CDR3 covers 13 residues. Trimming cost V 1 base and J 9 bases, with 7 bases left between them. CDR1 and CDR2 (germline): MDHEN, SYDVKM. This CDR3 is CASSLSLRSPLHF. The DNA of the CDR3 is TGTGCCAGCAGTTTATCTCTGCGTTCACCCCTCCACTTT.

This clonotype was observed a handful of times. The rearrangement joins TRBV5-1 to TRBJ2-1, with D possibly being TRBD2 (5 bases). The CDR3 has 15 residues. Trimming took off 0 bases at V and 3 bases at J, with 10 bases between the two ends. From germline, CDR1 is SGHRS and CDR2 YFSETQ. DNA of the CDR3: TGCGCCAGCAGCTTGGAGGGAGCAGACTACAATGAGCAGTTCTTC. It specifies CASSLEGADYNEQFF.

This clonotype turned up a few times. The chain has TRBV19 and TRBJ2-7; D tentatively reads TRBD1 or TRBD2 (5 bases each). V lost 2 bases, J lost 1 base, and 12 bases lay in between. The germline V gene has CDR1 LNHDA and CDR2 SQIVND (reference sequence). This CDR3 region has 15 residues. In DNA, the CDR3 is TGTGCCAGTAGTATACCCGGGACCACATCCTACGAGCAGTACTTC. It codes for CASSIPGTTSYEQYF.

This clonotype turned up a few times. The chain uses TRBV27 and TRBJ2-7, with D hard to call. The CDR3 runs to 14 residues. Germline-derived CDR1 and CDR2 are MNHEY and SMNVEV (reference sequence). V lost 4 bases and J 4 bases, leaving 14 bases between the germline ends. The CDR3 DNA follows: TGTGCCAGCAGTTCGAGCGAATTTGGATACGAGCAGTACTTC. This encodes CASSSSEFGYEQYF.

This clonotype has ten or more counts. V is TRBV7-2 and J is TRBJ2-1; tentatively, D is TRBD2 (5 bases). Germline V gives CDR1 SGHTA, CDR2 FQGNSA. Between the trimmed V and J ends, which lost 1 base and 2 bases, there was a span of 12 bases. The CDR3 covers 16 residues. For the CDR3, the DNA is TGTGCCAGCAGCTTAGTTTGGACTGGGACCTACAATGAGCAGTTCTTC. The encoded protein is CASSLVWTGTYNEQFF.

This clonotype was recorded a few times. The gene calls are TRBV5-5 and TRBJ1-1; D is undetermined. Trimming took 0 bases from V and 5 from J, leaving 8 bases between them. Germline CDR1 is SGHKS and CDR2 is YYEKEE (reference sequence). CDR3 length: 13 residues. The CDR3 here is CASSLEPGTEAFF. The CDR3, as DNA: TGTGCCAGCAGCTTGGAGCCGGGGACTGAAGCTTTCTTT.

This clonotype was seen at least ten times. The gene calls are TRBV11-2 and TRBJ2-3; tentatively, D is TRBD1 or TRBD2 (6 bases each). V gave up 5 bases and J gave up 3 bases, with 15 bases separating them. The CDR3 runs 15 residues. CDR1 and CDR2 (germline): SGHAT, FQNNGV. Here the CDR3 reads CASSPGDSLTDTQYF. The CDR3 bases are TGTGCCAGCAGCCCAGGGGACTCTTTGACAGATACGCAGTATTTT. Combining the CDR3 with reference TRBV11-2 and TRBJ2-3 gives the whole variable domain EAGVAQSPRYKIIEKRQSVAFWCNPISGHATLYWYQQILGQGPKLLIQFQNNGVVDDSQLPKDRFSAERLKGVDSTLKIQPAKLEDSAVYLCASSPGDSLTDTQYFGPGTRLTVL.

A remark on this clonotype: One end of the junction varies from germline; a read error may be responsible. This chain links TRBV7-8 with TRBJ2-7, with D tentatively TRBD2 (5 bases). Germline V lookup: CDR1 SGHVS, CDR2 FQNEAQ. The CDR3 totals 15 residues. The CDR3 loop is CASSQALGSWYEQYF. DNA of the CDR3: TGCGCCAGCAGCCAAGCCTTGGGGAGTTGGTACGAGCAGTACTTC.

As concerns this clonotype: A much larger clone differs from this one at a single base, so this may be a read error. Written as DNA, the CDR3 is TGTGCCAGCAGGTTACTGTCGGCCGACGGAAACACCGGGGAGCTGTTTTTT. Protein product: CASRLLSADGNTGELFF. The genes are TRBV27 and TRBJ2-2; D unclear. This CDR3 has 17 residues. Germline-derived CDR1 and CDR2 are MNHEY and SMNVEV (reference sequence). V was cut by 6 bases and J by 2 bases, with 19 bases left in between.

This clonotype appeared many times. The V gene is TRBV27, the J gene TRBJ2-5, with a tentative D call TRBD2 (5 bases). V dropped 3 bases and J dropped 5 bases, with 10 bases sitting between them. Germline lookup yields CDR1 MNHEY and CDR2 SMNVEV (reference sequence). The CDR3 is 13 amino acids. In nucleotides, the CDR3 is TGTGCCAGCAGTTTTTCGGGGATCGAGACCCAGTACTTC. This sequence encodes CASSFSGIETQYF.